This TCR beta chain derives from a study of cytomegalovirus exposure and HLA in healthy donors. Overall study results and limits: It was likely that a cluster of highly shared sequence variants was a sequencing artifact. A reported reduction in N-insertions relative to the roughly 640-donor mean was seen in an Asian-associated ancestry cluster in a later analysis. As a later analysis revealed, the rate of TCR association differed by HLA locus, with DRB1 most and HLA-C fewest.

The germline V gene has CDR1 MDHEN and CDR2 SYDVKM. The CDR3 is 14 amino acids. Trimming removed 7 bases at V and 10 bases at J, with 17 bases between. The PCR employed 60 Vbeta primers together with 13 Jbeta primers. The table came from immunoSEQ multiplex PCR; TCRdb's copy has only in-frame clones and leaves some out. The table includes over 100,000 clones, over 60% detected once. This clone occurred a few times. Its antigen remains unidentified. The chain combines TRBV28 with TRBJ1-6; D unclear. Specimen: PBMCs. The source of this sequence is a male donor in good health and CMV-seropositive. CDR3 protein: CASNLYREESPLHF. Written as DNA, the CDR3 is TGTGCCAGCAACCTCTATAGGGAGGAATCACCCCTCCACTTT.